Described below is a single T cell receptor beta chain sequence and its context. Antigen unknown. These data come from a study of response to subunit inactivated influenza vaccine. Trimming pared 1 base from V and 4 bases from J, leaving 8 bases between. This CDR3 region has 14 residues. Looked up from germline, CDR1 is LNHDA and CDR2 is SQIVND (reference sequence). Using its own MiXCR run on the RT-PCR reads, TCRdb lists one record per CDR3 protein. The sample has hundreds of thousands of distinct CDR3 sequences; 14% are singletons. Study-level results: With each seasonal influenza vaccination, the authors suggested, few new T cells are recruited.

Sequences were derived from PBMCs from blood, sampled approximately 15 days before vaccination. The rearrangement uses TRBV19 and TRBJ2-1; D is possibly TRBD1 or TRBD2 (5 bases each). The origin of this receptor is a man over 45 who received an inactivated influenza vaccine. The CDR3 sequence is CASSIGDRYNEQFF. The DNA for the CDR3 is TGTGCCAGTAGTATAGGGGACCGTTACAATGAGCAGTTCTTC.